This entry describes one T cell receptor (beta chain). CDR1 SGDLS and CDR2 YYNGEE come from the germline V gene. This CDR3 contains 12 residues. Seattle enrolled patients during active infection and tracked them longitudinally. The data derive from a study of blood T cell repertoires in COVID-19. Study as a whole: The origin of the acute and convalescent COVID-19 samples was the United States, Italy and Spain.

Some clones are missing from TCRdb's copy, which holds only in-frame ones; the method was immunoSEQ multiplex PCR. Of about 250,000 clones listed, 85% to 90% are singletons. The chain employs TRBV9 and TRBJ1-2; 10 nucleotides match TRBD1. The sequence derives from a woman aged 55-75 years with COVID-19, enrolled during active disease. Source material: peripheral blood. The CDR3 region is CVGGQGIYGYTF. CDR3 nucleotides: TGTGTGGGGGGACAGGGGATCTATGGCTACACCTTC.